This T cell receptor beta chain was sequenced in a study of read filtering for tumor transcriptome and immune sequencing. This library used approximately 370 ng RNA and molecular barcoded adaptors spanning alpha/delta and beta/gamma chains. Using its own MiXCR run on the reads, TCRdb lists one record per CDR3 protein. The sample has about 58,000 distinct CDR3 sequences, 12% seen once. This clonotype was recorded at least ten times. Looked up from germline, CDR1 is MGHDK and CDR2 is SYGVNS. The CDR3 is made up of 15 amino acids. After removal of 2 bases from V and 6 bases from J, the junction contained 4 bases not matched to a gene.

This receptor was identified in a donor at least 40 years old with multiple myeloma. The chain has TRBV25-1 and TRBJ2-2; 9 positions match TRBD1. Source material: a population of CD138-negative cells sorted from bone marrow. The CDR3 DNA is TGTGCCAGCAGTGAAGACAGGGGGGGCCCCGGGGAGCTGTTTTTT. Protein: CASSEDRGGPGELFF.